Sequencing of this T cell receptor (beta chain) was carried out in a study of T cells after yellow fever vaccination. With 3 bases removed from V and 0 bases from J, the gap between germline ends came to 9 bases. Germline CDR1 is MGHRA and CDR2 is YSYEKL. The CDR3 is 15 residues long. Template switching with 5'RACE generated the TCR cDNA and added a universal primer site and UMIs. TCRdb ran MiXCR on the 5' RACE reads and lists one entry per CDR3 protein. The sample has roughly 190,000 distinct CDR3 sequences; about 11% are singletons. This clonotype was seen only a few times. This clonotype originated in a man aged 18 to 35 who received the YFV17D yellow fever vaccine. Sequencing used CD8+ T cells sorted from PBMCs, obtained 15 days after the yellow fever booster vaccination. This chain connects TRBV4-1 to TRBJ1-5, with no clear D. CDR3 residues: CASSHRRVSNQPQHF. In DNA, the CDR3 is TGCGCCAGCAGCCACCGTCGGGTTAGCAATCAGCCCCAGCATTTT.